The rows below give T cell receptor beta chains drawn from one sample of a study of blood T cells in healthy people across ages. TCRdb ran MiXCR on the 5' RACE reads and lists one entry per CDR3 protein. The table has some 850,000 distinct CDR3 sequences, around a quarter seen once. The same data also contributed to another study, on T cells of mothers and their children.

The sequenced material came from blood. The source is a boy between 10 and 17 years old in good health. Both conserved end residues are part of each CDR3. A D gene is named only where the DNA matches it firmly. Size is stated for part of the rows, as once, few or many counts, or as a class when the clone is expanded.

>TRBV11-2|NA|few|TRBJ1-4
CASSLDRGGGLFF
TGTGCCAGCAGCTTAGATCGGGGCGGAGGACTGTTTTTT
>TRBV7-6|TRBD2|few|TRBJ2-5
CASSLRLAGGEETQYF
TGTGCCAGCAGCCTTAGACTAGCGGGGGGCGAAGAGACCCAGTACTTC
>TRBV20-1|NA|few|TRBJ2-7
CSASTKTYEQYF
TGCAGTGCATCGACTAAAACCTACGAGCAGTACTTC
>TRBV9|TRBD1|NA|TRBJ1-6
CASSGGQGGLNSPLHF
TGTGCCAGCAGCGGAGGACAGGGGGGACTTAATTCACCCCTCCACTTT
>TRBV7-3|NA|NA|TRBJ2-5
CASSLDGGPWETQYF
TGTGCCAGCAGCTTGGACGGGGGGCCGTGGGAGACCCAGTACTTC
>TRBV7-2|NA|many|TRBJ2-1
CASSLGPDNEQFF
TGTGCCAGCAGCTTAGGACCTGACAATGAGCAGTTCTTC
>TRBV12-3/TRBV12-4|TRBD1|NA|TRBJ1-2
CASSPTGFRDGYTF
TGTGCCAGCAGCCCGACAGGGTTTCGAGATGGCTACACCTTC
>TRBV14|NA|many|TRBJ1-4
CASSQRPNEKLFF
TGTGCCAGCAGCCAACGCCCTAATGAAAAACTGTTTTTT
>TRBV12-5|NA|NA|TRBJ2-7
CASGPATGTTTYEQYF
TGTGCTAGTGGCCCGGCGACCGGGACGACAACCTACGAGCAGTACTTC
>TRBV28|NA|NA|TRBJ2-5
CASSPPWPYQETQYF
TGTGCCAGCAGTCCTCCTTGGCCGTACCAAGAGACCCAGTACTTC
>TRBV5-1|TRBD2|NA|TRBJ2-3
CASNSGGLETDTQYF
TGCGCCAGCAATAGCGGGGGGCTGGAAACAGATACGCAGTATTTT
>TRBV25-1|TRBD1|few|TRBJ2-1
CASSVRDREYNEQFF
TGTGCCAGCAGTGTAAGGGACAGGGAATACAATGAGCAGTTCTTC
>TRBV10-3|NA|NA|TRBJ2-2
CAISSAGATGELFF
TGTGCCATCAGTTCGGCCGGGGCCACCGGGGAGCTGTTTTTT
>TRBV12-3/TRBV12-4|TRBD2|NA|TRBJ2-5
CASSPGRNGYQETQYF
TGTGCCAGCAGTCCCGGGAGGAATGGGTACCAAGAGACCCAGTACTTC
>TRBV7-9|NA|NA|TRBJ2-7
CASSFRDPGHEQYF
TGTGCCAGCAGCTTCCGGGACCCCGGACACGAGCAGTACTTC
>TRBV29-1|NA|few|TRBJ2-7
CSVEFGQGRTPYEQYF
TGCAGCGTTGAATTCGGTCAGGGGAGGACCCCTTACGAGCAGTACTTC
>TRBV7-8|TRBD1|NA|TRBJ1-2
CASSRDRGLDGYTF
TGTGCCAGCAGCAGAGACAGGGGGCTTGATGGCTACACCTTC
>TRBV20-1|NA|NA|TRBJ1-4
CSARDSSGGLELFF
TGCAGTGCTAGAGATTCCTCGGGGGGACTAGAACTGTTTTTT
>TRBV3-1|NA|few|TRBJ2-5
CASSKGPQETQYF
TGTGCCAGCAGCAAAGGACCCCAAGAGACCCAGTACTTC
>TRBV28|NA|NA|TRBJ2-7
CASREGTTYEQYF
TGTGCCAGCAGGGAGGGGACCACCTACGAGCAGTACTTC
>TRBV25-1|NA|NA|TRBJ2-7
CASSESGRGPYEQYF
TGTGCCAGCAGTGAATCCGGCAGGGGTCCCTACGAGCAGTACTTC
>TRBV20-1|TRBD2|few|TRBJ2-3
CSAGLAGRRDTQYF
TGCAGTGCTGGACTAGCGGGGCGCAGAGATACGCAGTATTTT
>TRBV5-1|NA|few|TRBJ1-2
CASSLKTGGGYTF
TGCGCCAGCAGCTTGAAGACAGGTGGTGGCTACACCTTC
>TRBV28|NA|NA|TRBJ2-1
CASSFLRGVRSYNEQFF
TGTGCCAGCAGTTTCCTAAGGGGGGTAAGGTCCTACAATGAGCAGTTCTTC
>TRBV20-1|NA|once|TRBJ1-2
CSARKERSYGYTF
TGCAGTGCTAGAAAGGAGCGGTCTTATGGCTACACCTTC
>TRBV7-9|NA|once|TRBJ1-4
CASSLDGQREKLFF
TGTGCCAGCAGCTTAGATGGTCAAAGGGAAAAACTGTTTTTT
>TRBV11-2|NA|NA|TRBJ1-6
CASSQDRWKLGNSPLHF
TGTGCCAGCAGCCAAGACAGGTGGAAGTTGGGTAATTCACCCCTCCACTTT
>TRBV4-2|NA|few|TRBJ2-5
CASSPRLVDSQETQYF
TGTGCCAGCAGCCCCCGGCTAGTCGATTCCCAAGAGACCCAGTACTTC
>TRBV6-5|NA|NA|TRBJ2-6
CASSSLGGGANVLTF
TGTGCCAGCAGTTCTCTAGGTGGGGGTGCCAACGTCCTGACTTTC
>TRBV7-2|NA|many|TRBJ2-5
CASSFSERRETQYF
TGTGCCAGCAGCTTTTCGGAACGTCGAGAGACCCAGTACTTC
>TRBV7-8|NA|many|TRBJ1-3
CASSLSRSGNTIYF
TGTGCCAGCAGTTTATCGAGGTCGGGAAACACCATATATTTT
>TRBV29-1|NA|few|TRBJ2-3
CSVESGRGTDTQYF
TGCAGCGTTGAAAGTGGGCGGGGCACAGATACGCAGTATTTT
>TRBV7-9|TRBD2|NA|TRBJ2-5
CASSPTPSGGFGETQYF
TGTGCCAGCAGCCCTACCCCTAGCGGGGGGTTTGGGGAGACCCAGTACTTC
>TRBV5-1|NA|NA|TRBJ2-5
CASSLVWRSQETQYF
TGCGCCAGCAGCTTGGTGTGGAGGAGTCAGGAGACCCAGTACTTC
>TRBV7-3|NA|NA|TRBJ2-3
CASSENGGTQYF
TGTGCCAGCAGCGAAAATGGGGGTACGCAGTATTTT
>TRBV4-3|TRBD1|NA|TRBJ1-2
CASSQGDRGAGYTF
TGCGCCAGCAGCCAAGGGGACAGGGGAGCTGGCTACACCTTC
>TRBV5-1|TRBD1|NA|TRBJ2-5
CASSAQGARQETQYF
TGCGCCAGCAGCGCTCAGGGGGCACGTCAAGAGACCCAGTACTTC
>TRBV7-2|TRBD2|NA|TRBJ2-3
CASSVRGLATDTQYF
TGTGCCAGCAGCGTCCGGGGACTAGCGACAGATACGCAGTATTTT
>TRBV4-1|TRBD2|NA|TRBJ2-7
CASRPGLAGFSYEQYF
TGCGCCAGCAGACCGGGACTAGCGGGATTTTCCTACGAGCAGTACTTC
>TRBV7-2|TRBD1|NA|TRBJ2-7
CASSLDRDDGEQYF
TGTGCCAGCAGTCTAGACAGGGACGACGGCGAGCAGTACTTC
>TRBV12-3/TRBV12-4|TRBD1|NA|TRBJ1-3
CASQGQESSGNTIYF
TGTGCCAGTCAGGGACAGGAGAGCTCTGGAAACACCATATATTTT
>TRBV7-7|TRBD1|NA|TRBJ2-5
CASSLRVWDRYPQETQYF
TGTGCCAGCAGCTTACGGGTCTGGGACAGGTATCCCCAAGAGACCCAGTACTTC
>TRBV24-1|TRBD1|NA|TRBJ2-5
CATSDRTGGETQYF
TGTGCCACCAGTGACAGGACAGGGGGAGAGACCCAGTACTTC
>TRBV20-1|NA|NA|TRBJ2-7
CSAIRSYEQYF
TGCAGTGCTATCAGATCCTACGAGCAGTACTTC
>TRBV9|NA|NA|TRBJ1-4
CASSPRRGGTTNEKLFF
TGTGCCAGCAGCCCCAGACGAGGGGGAACAACTAATGAAAAACTGTTTTTT
>TRBV30|NA|many|TRBJ1-2
CAWSAVPRDYGYTF
TGTGCCTGGAGTGCCGTCCCCAGGGACTATGGCTACACCTTC
>TRBV10-3|NA|many|TRBJ2-7
CAISGGYEQYF
TGTGCCATCAGTGGGGGTTACGAGCAGTACTTC
>TRBV27|NA|NA|TRBJ2-5
CASSLYGSKTQYF
TGTGCCAGCAGTCTATACGGCTCCAAGACCCAGTACTTC
>TRBV7-6|NA|NA|TRBJ1-1
CASSLARVGLNTEAFF
TGTGCCAGCAGCTTAGCGCGTGTAGGCCTGAACACTGAAGCTTTCTTT
>TRBV28|NA|NA|TRBJ1-4
CASSMRTGGEKLFF
TGTGCCAGCAGTATGAGGACGGGCGGGGAAAAACTGTTTTTT
>TRBV7-9|NA|NA|TRBJ2-1
CASRPPSGAAYNEQFF
TGTGCCAGCAGGCCCCCTTCGGGGGCGGCCTACAATGAGCAGTTCTTC
>TRBV29-1|TRBD1|many|TRBJ2-3
CSAATGQSTDTQYF
TGCAGCGCCGCTACGGGACAGAGCACAGATACGCAGTATTTT
>TRBV20-1|NA|once|TRBJ2-1
CSARVQPSYNEQFF
TGCAGTGCTAGAGTTCAGCCTTCCTACAATGAGCAGTTCTTC
>TRBV6-6|NA|NA|TRBJ2-2
CASWGTGELFF
TGTGCCAGCTGGGGGACCGGGGAGCTGTTTTTT
>TRBV6-4|NA|NA|TRBJ2-1
CASSDVHSSYNEQFF
TGTGCCAGCAGTGACGTCCATAGCTCCTACAATGAGCAGTTCTTC
>TRBV2|NA|NA|TRBJ2-5
CASLGEGRGTQYF
TGTGCCAGCCTTGGTGAGGGCCGTGGGACCCAGTACTTC